The clone carrying this T cell receptor (beta chain) occurred a few times. This sample was included in a study of identical twins. TCRdb re-derived calls from the 5' RACE reads in MiXCR, one entry per CDR3 protein. Seen here are some 730,000 distinct CDR3 sequences, 18% observed once, and the top ten hold about an eighth. J lost 6 bases, V lost 8 bases, and 13 bases had no gene match. CDR3 length equals 15 residues. The same data also contributed to another study, on T cells expressing NK-cell markers.

The sequence derives from a woman younger than 35 in good health. The source material was PBMCs. This chain joins TRBV12-3 or TRBV12-4 and TRBJ2-4; 7 nucleotides line up with TRBD2. CDR3 coding DNA: TGTGCCAGCGCTCTAGGGAGCGGGGTGGGAAACATTCAGTACTTC. This gives the protein CASALGSGVGNIQYF.